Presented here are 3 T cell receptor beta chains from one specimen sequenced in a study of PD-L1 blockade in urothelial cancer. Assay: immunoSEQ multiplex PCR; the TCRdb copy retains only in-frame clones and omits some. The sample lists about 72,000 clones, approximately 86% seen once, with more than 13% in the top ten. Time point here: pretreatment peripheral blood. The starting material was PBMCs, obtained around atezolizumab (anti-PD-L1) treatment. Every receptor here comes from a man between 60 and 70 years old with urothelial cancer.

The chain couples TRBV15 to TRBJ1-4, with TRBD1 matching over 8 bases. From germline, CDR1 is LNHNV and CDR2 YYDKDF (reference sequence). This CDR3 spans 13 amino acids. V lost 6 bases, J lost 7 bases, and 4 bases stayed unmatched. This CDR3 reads CATRRTGFEKLFF. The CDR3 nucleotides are TGTGCCACCAGAAGGACAGGGTTTGAAAAACTGTTTTTT.

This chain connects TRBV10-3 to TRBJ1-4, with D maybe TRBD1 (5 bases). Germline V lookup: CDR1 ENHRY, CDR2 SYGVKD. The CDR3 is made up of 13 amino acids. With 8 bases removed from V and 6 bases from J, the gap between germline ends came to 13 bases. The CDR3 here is CAIARVVDEKLFF. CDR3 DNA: TGTGCCATCGCCAGGGTGGTGGATGAAAAACTGTTTTTT.

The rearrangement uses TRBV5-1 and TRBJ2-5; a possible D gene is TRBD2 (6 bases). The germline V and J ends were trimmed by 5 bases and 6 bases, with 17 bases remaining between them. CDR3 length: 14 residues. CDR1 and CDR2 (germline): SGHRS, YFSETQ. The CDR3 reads CASRSSGGEKTQYF. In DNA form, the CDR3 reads TGCGCCAGCAGGTCCTCTGGCGGGGAAAAGACCCAGTACTTC.